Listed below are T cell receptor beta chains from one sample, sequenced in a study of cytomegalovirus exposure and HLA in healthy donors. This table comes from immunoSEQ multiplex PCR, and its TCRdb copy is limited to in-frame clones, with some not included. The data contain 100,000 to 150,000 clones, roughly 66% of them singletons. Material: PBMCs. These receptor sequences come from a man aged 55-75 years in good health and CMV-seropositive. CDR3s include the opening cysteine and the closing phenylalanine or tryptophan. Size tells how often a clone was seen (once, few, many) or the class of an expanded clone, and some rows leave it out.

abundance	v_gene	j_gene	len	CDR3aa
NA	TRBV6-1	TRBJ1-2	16	CASSEFAGGYNYGYTF
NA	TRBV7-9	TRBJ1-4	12	CSSSLPNEKLFF
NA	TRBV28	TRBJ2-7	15	CASSLTGRGSYEQYF
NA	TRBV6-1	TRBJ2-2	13	CASTGPNTGELFF
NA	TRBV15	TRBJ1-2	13	CATSRRGDGGYTF
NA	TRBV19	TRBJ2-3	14	CASQDRGFTDTQYF
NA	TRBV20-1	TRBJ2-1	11	CSAREGHEQFF
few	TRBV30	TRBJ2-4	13	CAWSVGKGVIQYF
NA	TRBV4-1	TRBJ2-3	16	CASSQGRTGVTDTQYF
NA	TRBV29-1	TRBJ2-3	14	CSLDSSPDTDTQYF
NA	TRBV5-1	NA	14	CASRTQGGGYEQYF
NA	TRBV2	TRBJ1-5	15	CASSRDSGGGQPQHF
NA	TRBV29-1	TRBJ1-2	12	CSVDGRGLGYTF
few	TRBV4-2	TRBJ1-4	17	CASSQDPPGQHNEKLFF
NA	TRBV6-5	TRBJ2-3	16	CASSYGGQRGADTQYF
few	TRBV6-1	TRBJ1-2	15	CASSEFERIHYGYTF
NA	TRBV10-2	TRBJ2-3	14	CASKHLAKADTQYF
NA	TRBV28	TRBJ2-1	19	CASSITWGLPGSSYNEQFF
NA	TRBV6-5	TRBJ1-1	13	CASSYVGYTEAFF
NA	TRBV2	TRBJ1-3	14	CASSPSISGNTIYF
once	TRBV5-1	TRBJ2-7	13	CASSLERGYEQYF
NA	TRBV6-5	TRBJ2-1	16	CASSSHDRGGFNEQFF
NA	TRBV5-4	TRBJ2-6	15	CASLPTTSGANVLTF
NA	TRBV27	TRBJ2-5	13	CASRVTLRETQYF
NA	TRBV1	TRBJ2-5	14	CTSRASGGQETQYF
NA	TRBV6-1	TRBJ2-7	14	CASRDLLTSYEQYF
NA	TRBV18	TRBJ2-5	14	CASSPWNSQETQYF
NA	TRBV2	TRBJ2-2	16	CASSGQGVSNTGELFF
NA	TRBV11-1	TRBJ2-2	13	CASKDRGPGELFF
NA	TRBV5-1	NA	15	CASSRGLAGAYEQYF
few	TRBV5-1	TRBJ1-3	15	CASSLATGTGNTIYF
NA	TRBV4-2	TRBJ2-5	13	CASSQDSQETQYF
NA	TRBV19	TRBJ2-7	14	CASRRTRGSYEQYF
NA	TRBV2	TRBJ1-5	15	CASSSDRGLYQPQHF
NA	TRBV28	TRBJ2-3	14	CASSFNTHTDTQYF
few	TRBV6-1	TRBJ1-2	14	CASSESQVVYGYTF
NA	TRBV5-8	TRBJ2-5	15	CASSLRGRGQETQYF
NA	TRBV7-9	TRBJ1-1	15	CASSPRQTVNTEAFF
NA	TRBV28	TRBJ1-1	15	CASSSPGYSDTEAFF
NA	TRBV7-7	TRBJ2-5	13	CASSRDRGETQYF
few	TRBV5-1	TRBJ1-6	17	CASSSWTASSYNSPLHF
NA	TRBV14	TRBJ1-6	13	CASSQQARSPLHF
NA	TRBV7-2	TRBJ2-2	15	CASSLEQFNTGELFF
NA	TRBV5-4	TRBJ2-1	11	CASSLSGEQFF
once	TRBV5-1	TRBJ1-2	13	CASSSQGNYGYTF
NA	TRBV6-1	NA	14	CASGLAEIYNEQYF
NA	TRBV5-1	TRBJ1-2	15	CASSLEGRANYGYTF